This T cell receptor (beta chain) emerged from a study of OX40 agonist ivuxolimab in advanced cancers. Study information: Ivuxolimab, an antibody acting as an agonist of OX40 (CD134), was used to treat patients. A mean age of around 66 years, range about 20 to 85, was recorded, and 70% to 85% were male.

TCRdb's copy holds only in-frame clones and misses some; the assay was immunoSEQ multiplex PCR. The data contain tens of thousands of clones, about nine tenths of them seen just once; the ten biggest clones take up 0.45% to 0.55%. Of note for this clone: Its antigen is undetermined.

The germline V gene encodes CDR1 SNHLY and CDR2 FYNNEI. V was pared by 6 bases and J by 3 bases, with 18 bases of the junction left unmatched. The CDR3 length is 18 residues. Broader study findings: At 0.1 to 3.0 mg/kg, clonal expansion of CD4+ and CD8+ blood T cells had occurred by week 6. The antigens recognized by the expanded peripheral T cells, that is their antigen specificity, were not determined.

The chain couples TRBV2 to TRBJ2-5, with 8 bases matching TRBD2. This TCR derives from an adult with an advanced solid tumor such as melanoma, head and neck, liver or kidney cancer. Sequences were derived from CD4+ or CD8+ T cells sorted from blood, sampled in a trial of the OX40 agonist ivuxolimab. CDR3 DNA sequence: TGTGCCAGCAGCTACGGGGGGAAAAGCGGGAGCTGGAAAGAGACCCAGTACTTC. This translates into CASSYGGKSGSWKETQYF.